The 12 T cell receptor beta chains below come from one sample, sequenced in a study of shared clonotypes between healthy human individuals. TCRdb's table, derived via immunoSEQ multiplex PCR, lists solely in-frame clones and lacks some. The sample lists about 120,000 clones; approximately 70% were seen once. The sequencing sample was made of memory CD8+ T cells sorted from blood. The sample's subset: CD45RO+ cells pooled with CCR7-negative TemRA cells. Source of these receptors: a woman aged 25 to 45 in good health.

The V and J genes are TRBV25-1 and TRBJ2-5, with TRBD2 identical over 7 bases. Germline CDR1 and CDR2: MGHDK and SYGVNS. Trimming took 2 bases from V and 2 from J; bases not matched to a gene: 8. The length of the CDR3 is 16 residues. DNA of the CDR3: TGTGCCAGCAGTGAAGGGCAGCGGGACCTACAAGAGACCCAGTACTTC. The encoded protein is CASSEGQRDLQETQYF.

This chain uses TRBV2 with TRBJ2-1; 7 bases fit TRBD1. V trimming: 1 base; J trimming: 4 bases; junction bases outside the gene matches: 7. This CDR3 comprises 16 residues. Per germline, CDR1 SNHLY and CDR2 FYNNEI. CDR3 sequence: CASSEVGGPGYNEQFF. DNA of the CDR3: TGTGCCAGCAGTGAAGTAGGGGGCCCAGGTTACAATGAGCAGTTCTTC.

The chain couples TRBV18 to TRBJ2-7; D may be TRBD1 (6 bases). Looked up from germline, CDR1 is KGHSH and CDR2 is LQKENI. The ends were cut back, 3 bases at V and 4 bases at J, with 10 bases in the middle. The CDR3 extends over 13 amino acids. CDR3 loop: CASSPRDIYEQYF. The CDR3 DNA sequence: TGTGCCAGCTCACCCCGGGACATTTACGAGCAGTACTTC.

This clone was seen only a few times. Other DNA sequences in this sample translate to the same CDR3. The genes are TRBV9 and TRBJ1-1; D may be TRBD1 (5 bases). The CDR3 is 14 amino acids. Per germline, CDR1 SGDLS and CDR2 YYNGEE. V lost 0 bases, J lost 3 bases, and 9 bases lay in between. The CDR3 DNA reads TGTGCCAGCAGCGTAGCCGGAGGGGACACTGAAGCTTTCTTT. Encoded protein: CASSVAGGDTEAFF.

The CDR3 nucleotides read TGCGCCAGCAGCTTAGATAGCAATCAGCCCCAGCATTTT. This sequence encodes CASSLDSNQPQHF. The rearrangement joins TRBV5-1 to TRBJ1-5; D remains unclear. V shed 2 bases and J shed 0 bases, with 3 bases lying between them. This CDR3 has 13 amino acids. Germline V gene lookup returns CDR1 SGHRS and CDR2 YFSETQ.

The rearrangement links TRBV28 to TRBJ1-2; no firm D call. V gave up 7 bases and J gave up 7 bases, with 13 bases separating them. CDR1 MDHEN and CDR2 SYDVKM come from the germline V gene. This CDR3 region has 12 residues. The CDR3 loop reads CASTFGSIGYTF. The CDR3 nucleotides read TGTGCCAGCACCTTTGGGAGTATTGGCTACACCTTC.

The chain links TRBV5-6 to TRBJ2-5; 11 nucleotides align to TRBD2. The better agreement between TRBJ2-7 and the DNA end casts doubt on the J call. Per germline, CDR1 SGHDT and CDR2 YYEEEE. The CDR3 runs to 16 residues. CDR3 in DNA: TGTGCCAGCAGCTCGGGACCGGGACTAGCGGTCTACGAGCAGTACTTC. As protein: CASSSGPGLAVYEQYF.

The sample holds many counts of this clone. The rearrangement joins TRBV28 to TRBJ2-2, with 12 bases that match TRBD2. CDR1 is MDHEN, CDR2 SYDVKM, per germline. The CDR3 has 18 amino acids. V shed 1 base and J 4 bases; nucleotides not matched to a gene: 7. CDR3 in amino acids: CASSLSLGLAGRTGELFF. For the CDR3, the DNA is TGTGCCAGCAGTTTATCCCTCGGACTAGCGGGACGCACCGGGGAGCTGTTTTTT.

The chain joins TRBV5-1 to TRBJ1-2; no reliable D call. The germline V gene has CDR1 SGHRS and CDR2 YFSETQ. The CDR3 spans 13 residues. V was trimmed by 2 bases and J by 4 bases, leaving 9 bases between them. This CDR3 is CASSFKYAYGYTF. CDR3 DNA sequence: TGCGCCAGCAGCTTCAAGTACGCCTATGGCTACACCTTC.

This clone turned up a few times. The chain links TRBV7-9 to TRBJ2-1; the match to TRBD2 covers 9 bases. The CDR3 contains 15 residues. With V trimmed by 3 bases and J by 8 bases, 8 bases remained unmatched. Germline V gene lookup returns CDR1 SEHNR and CDR2 FQNEAQ (reference sequence). CDR3 amino acids: CASSLAGGPWDEQFF. CDR3 DNA: TGTGCCAGCAGCTTGGCGGGAGGGCCTTGGGATGAGCAGTTCTTC.

This clone was detected ten times or more. This CDR3 is also generated by other DNA sequences in the sample. This rearrangement joins TRBV7-9 to TRBJ1-1; TRBD1 matches 8 bases. The ends lost 1 base at V and 5 bases at J; junction bases unmatched: 3. The CDR3 covers 14 residues. Germline-derived CDR1 and CDR2 are SEHNR and FQNEAQ (reference sequence). CDR3 region: CASSLVQGATEAFF. CDR3 bases: TGTGCCAGCAGCTTAGTGCAGGGGGCGACTGAAGCTTTCTTT. Complete variable domain (other parts from reference TRBV7-9 and TRBJ1-1): DTGVSQNPRHKITKRGQNVTFRCDPISEHNRLYWYRQTLGQGPEFLTYFQNEAQLEKSRLLSDRFSAERPKGSFSTLEIQRTEQGDSAMYLCASSLVQGATEAFFGQGTRLTVV.

V gene TRBV25-1 combines with J gene TRBJ1-4; D unresolved. The CDR3 loop spans 17 amino acids. Germline CDR1 is MGHDK and CDR2 is SYGVNS. V shed 3 bases and J shed 0 bases, with 14 bases lying between them. The DNA for the CDR3 is TGTGCCAGCAGTGACCCCTCTCCGGTGACAACTAATGAAAAACTGTTTTTT. Its translation is CASSDPSPVTTNEKLFF.